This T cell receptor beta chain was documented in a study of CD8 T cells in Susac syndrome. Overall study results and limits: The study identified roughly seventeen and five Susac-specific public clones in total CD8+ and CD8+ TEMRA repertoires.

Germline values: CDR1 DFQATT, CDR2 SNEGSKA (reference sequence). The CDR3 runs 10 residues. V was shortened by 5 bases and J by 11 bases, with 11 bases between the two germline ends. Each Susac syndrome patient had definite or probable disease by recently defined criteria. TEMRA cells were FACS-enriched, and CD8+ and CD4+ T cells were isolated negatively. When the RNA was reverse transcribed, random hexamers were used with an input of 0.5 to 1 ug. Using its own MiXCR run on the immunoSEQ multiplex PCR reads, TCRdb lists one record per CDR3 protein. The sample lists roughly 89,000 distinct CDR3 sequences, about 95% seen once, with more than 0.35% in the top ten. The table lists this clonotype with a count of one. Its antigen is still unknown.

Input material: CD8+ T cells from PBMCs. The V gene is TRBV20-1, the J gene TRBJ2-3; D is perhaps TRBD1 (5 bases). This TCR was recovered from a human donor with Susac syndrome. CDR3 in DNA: TGCAGTGCTCCAGGGTTCGGGCAGTATTTT. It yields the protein CSAPGFGQYF.